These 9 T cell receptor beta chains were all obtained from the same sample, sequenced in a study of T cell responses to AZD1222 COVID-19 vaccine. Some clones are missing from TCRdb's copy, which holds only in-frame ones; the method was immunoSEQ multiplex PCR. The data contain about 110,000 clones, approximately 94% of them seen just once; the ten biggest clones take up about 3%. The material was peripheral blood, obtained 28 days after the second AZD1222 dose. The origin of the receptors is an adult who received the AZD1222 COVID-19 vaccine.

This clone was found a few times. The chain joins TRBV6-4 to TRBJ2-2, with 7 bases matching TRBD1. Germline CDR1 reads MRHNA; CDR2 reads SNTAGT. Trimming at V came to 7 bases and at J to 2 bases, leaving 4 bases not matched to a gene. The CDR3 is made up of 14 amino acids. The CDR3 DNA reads TGTGCCAGCACGGCAGGGGGAAACACCGGGGAGCTGTTTTTT. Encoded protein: CASTAGGNTGELFF.

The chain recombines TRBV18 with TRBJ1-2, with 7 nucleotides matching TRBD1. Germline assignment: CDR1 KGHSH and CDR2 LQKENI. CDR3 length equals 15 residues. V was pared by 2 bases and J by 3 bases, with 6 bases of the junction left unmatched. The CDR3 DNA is TGTGCCAGCTCACCATCCTACAGGGGCGACTATGGCTACACCTTC. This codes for CASSPSYRGDYGYTF.

CDR3 protein: CASSPSGQTYGYTF. CDR3 bases: TGTGCCAGCAGTCCATCCGGGCAGACGTATGGCTACACCTTC. The V and J genes are TRBV27 and TRBJ1-2; no firm D call. Germline V lookup: CDR1 MNHEY, CDR2 SMNVEV (reference sequence). Trimming removed 5 bases from V and 5 bases from J, with 15 bases in between. The CDR3 spans 14 residues.

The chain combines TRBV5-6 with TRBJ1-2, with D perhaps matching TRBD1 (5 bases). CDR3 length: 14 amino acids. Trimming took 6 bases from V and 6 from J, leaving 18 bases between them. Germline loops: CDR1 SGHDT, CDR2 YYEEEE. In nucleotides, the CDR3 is TGTGCCAGCACCCCCTCCGGGGCGAAGCATGGCTACACCTTC. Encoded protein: CASTPSGAKHGYTF.

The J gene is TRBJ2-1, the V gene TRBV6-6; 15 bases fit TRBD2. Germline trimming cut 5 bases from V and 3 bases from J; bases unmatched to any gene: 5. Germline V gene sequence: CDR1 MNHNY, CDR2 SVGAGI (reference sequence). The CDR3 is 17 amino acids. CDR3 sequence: CASSRTSGGALYNEQFF. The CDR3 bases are TGTGCCAGCAGTCGGACTAGCGGGGGGGCACTCTACAATGAGCAGTTCTTC.

CDR3 protein: CASSFITGLGGAFF. CDR3 nucleotide sequence: TGCGCCAGCAGCTTTATAACCGGTCTGGGGGGAGCTTTCTTT. The chain uses TRBV5-1 and TRBJ1-1, with a possible D match to TRBD1 (5 bases). This CDR3 spans 14 amino acids. The V and J ends lost 2 bases and 10 bases respectively, with 18 bases between them. Germline-derived CDR1 and CDR2 are SGHRS and YFSETQ.

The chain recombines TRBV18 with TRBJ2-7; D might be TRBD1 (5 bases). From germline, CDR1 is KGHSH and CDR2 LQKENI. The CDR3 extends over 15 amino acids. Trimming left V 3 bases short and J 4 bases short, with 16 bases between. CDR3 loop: CASSPNRTPAYEQYF. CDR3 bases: TGTGCCAGCTCACCTAACCGGACACCAGCATACGAGCAGTACTTC.

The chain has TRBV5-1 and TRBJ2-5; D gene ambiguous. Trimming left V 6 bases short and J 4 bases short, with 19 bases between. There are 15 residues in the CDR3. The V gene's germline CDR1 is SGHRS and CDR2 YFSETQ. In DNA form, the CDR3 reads TGCGCCAGCAAAACGGGCGGCTTTGGTACAGAGACCCAGTACTTC. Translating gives CASKTGGFGTETQYF.

The CDR3 DNA is TGTGCCAGCAGCCGCGGAGGCGTGGGTGAAGCTTTCTTT. This sequence encodes CASSRGGVGEAFF. V gene TRBV3-1 (or the pseudogene TRBV3-2) combines with J gene TRBJ1-1; D unclear. CDR1 is LGHDT, CDR2 YNNKEL, per germline (reference sequence). The CDR3 loop spans 13 amino acids. Trimming cost V 4 bases and J 7 bases, with 13 bases left between them.